The 30 T cell receptor beta chains below were found in one sample sequenced in a study of blood T cell repertoires in COVID-19. Some clones are missing from TCRdb's copy, which holds only in-frame ones; the method was immunoSEQ multiplex PCR. Seen here are a few hundred thousand clones, 70% to 90% observed once, and the top ten hold about 2.2%. The material sequenced was peripheral blood. Receptors originate from a woman under 40 who had recovered from COVID-19.

This chain links TRBV13 with TRBJ2-7; TRBD2 is a possible D gene (5 bases). The germline CDR1 and CDR2 sequences are PRHDT and FYEKMQ (reference sequence). This CDR3 has 13 amino acids. The V and J ends lost 0 bases and 2 bases respectively, with 5 bases between them. The CDR3 region is CASSLGGTYEQYF. DNA of the CDR3: TGTGCCAGCAGCTTAGGCGGGACCTACGAGCAGTACTTC.

V gene TRBV6-5 combines with J gene TRBJ1-5; D unresolved. Germline V gene data show CDR1 as MNHEY and CDR2 as SVGAGI. The CDR3 loop spans 13 amino acids. V lost 5 bases to trimming and J lost 4 bases, with 9 bases between them. This chain's CDR3 is CASSPLPNQPQHF. The CDR3 DNA reads as TGTGCCAGCAGTCCCCTTCCTAATCAGCCCCAGCATTTT.

The rearrangement joins TRBV20-1 to TRBJ1-2; D call uncertain. CDR3 length: 10 residues. The V and J ends lost 5 bases and 4 bases respectively, with 5 bases between them. Germline CDR1 is DFQATT and CDR2 is SNEGSKA (reference sequence). The CDR3 region has the DNA TGCAGTGCTGGGCCCTATGGCTACACCTTC. It specifies CSAGPYGYTF.

V gene TRBV7-9 combines with J gene TRBJ1-5; D uncertain. The germline gives CDR1 SEHNR, CDR2 FQNEAQ (reference sequence). The CDR3 extends over 15 amino acids. Trimming removed 1 base from V and 0 bases from J, with 7 bases in between. The CDR3 DNA sequence: TGTGCCAGCAGCTTAGATGGCATTAGCAATCAGCCCCAGCATTTT. It encodes CASSLDGISNQPQHF.

This clone has a single count. The chain joins TRBV20-1 to TRBJ2-2; the match to TRBD2 covers 10 bases. The CDR3 runs to 16 residues. J was trimmed by 6 bases and V by 3 bases; bases with no gene match: 10. The germline V gene has CDR1 DFQATT and CDR2 SNEGSKA (reference sequence). The CDR3 DNA follows: TGCAGTGCTAGTATTCTAGCGGGAGATATACCCGGGGAGCTGTTTTTT. Amino acid sequence: CSASILAGDIPGELFF.

This clone has more than one count but fewer than ten. This sequence joins TRBV3-1 (or the pseudogene TRBV3-2) and TRBJ1-6; D ambiguous. V was trimmed by 4 bases and J by 5 bases, leaving 9 bases between them. The CDR3 has 14 residues. Per germline, CDR1 LGHDT and CDR2 YNNKEL (reference sequence). This CDR3 reads CASSLTTDNSPLHF. DNA for the CDR3: TGTGCCAGCAGCCTGACTACGGATAATTCACCCCTCCACTTT.

This clone was seen more than once but under ten times. V and J are TRBV6-5 and TRBJ1-2, with 7 nucleotides matching TRBD1. The germline gives CDR1 MNHEY, CDR2 SVGAGI. The CDR3 consists of 14 residues. J was trimmed by 6 bases and V by 10 bases; bases with no gene match: 14. The CDR3 reads CATRYASTGDGYTF. The DNA for the CDR3 is TGTGCCACCCGGTACGCCTCTACAGGGGATGGCTACACCTTC.

This chain links TRBV24-1 with TRBJ2-1, with 10 bases matching TRBD2. V lost 0 bases to trimming and J lost 2 bases; unmatched junction nucleotides: 3. This CDR3 contains 17 residues. Per the germline V gene, CDR1 is KGHDR and CDR2 is SFDVKD. The CDR3 here is CATSDLTTSGAYNEQFF. The CDR3 DNA is TGTGCCACCAGTGATTTGACCACTAGCGGGGCCTACAATGAGCAGTTCTTC.

This clone was seen only once. The rearrangement joins TRBV5-1 to TRBJ2-1; 8 bases agree with TRBD1. CDR3 length equals 13 residues. V gave up 7 bases and J gave up 5 bases; unmatched junction bases: 5. Germline lookup yields CDR1 SGHRS and CDR2 YFSETQ. The CDR3 here is CASRQGTDNEQFF. The CDR3, as DNA: TGCGCCAGCCGACAGGGGACCGACAATGAGCAGTTCTTC.

The V and J genes are TRBV4-2 and TRBJ1-2; the D gene is possibly TRBD1 (5 bases). This CDR3 contains 15 residues. Germline V gives CDR1 LGHNA, CDR2 YNFKEQ. Trimming stripped 1 base from V and 0 bases from J, with 9 bases between. The CDR3 sequence: CASSQAGGTNYGYTF. The CDR3 DNA reads TGTGCCAGCAGCCAAGCCGGGGGGACTAACTATGGCTACACCTTC.

The chain links TRBV5-6 to TRBJ2-7; D unresolved. This CDR3 comprises 14 residues. Germline V gene data show CDR1 as SGHDT and CDR2 as YYEEEE. The V and J ends lost 1 base and 7 bases respectively, with 15 bases between them. The CDR3 region has the DNA TGTGCCAGCAGCTTGTACCTATACCGAATGGAGCAGTACTTC. It yields the protein CASSLYLYRMEQYF.

The chain's CDR3 is CASSFGGTSGANVLTF. In DNA form, the CDR3 reads TGTGCCAGCAGTTTCGGCGGGACCTCTGGGGCCAACGTCCTGACTTTC. The genes are TRBV27 and TRBJ2-6; D possibly corresponds to TRBD2 (6 bases). The CDR3 sequence is 16 residues long. V lost 3 bases and J lost 0, with 9 bases in between. Germline V gene data show CDR1 as MNHEY and CDR2 as SMNVEV (reference sequence).

The J gene is TRBJ2-2, the V gene TRBV27; 10 nucleotides match TRBD1. The CDR3 extends over 15 amino acids. CDR1 is MNHEY and CDR2 is SMNVEV in the germline V gene (reference sequence). V shed 5 bases and J 6 bases; nucleotides not matched to a gene: 6. In nucleotides, the CDR3 is TGTGCCAGCAGTCGCCCGGGACAGGGGTCCGGGGAGCTGTTTTTT. The encoded protein is CASSRPGQGSGELFF.

The CDR3 is CASSTGVDTEAFF. The CDR3 region has the DNA TGTGCCAGCAGCACAGGAGTAGACACTGAAGCTTTCTTT. The chain has TRBV11-3 and TRBJ1-1; weak D call: TRBD1 (5 bases). Trimming took off 5 bases at V and 3 bases at J, with 10 bases between the two ends. The CDR3 is 13 residues long. CDR1 SGHNT and CDR2 YENEEA come from the germline V gene.

The chain joins TRBV2 to TRBJ1-2; 9 nucleotides line up with TRBD1. CDR3 length equals 17 residues. Trimming cost V 4 bases and J 5 bases; bases outside gene matches: 14. CDR1 and CDR2 (germline): SNHLY, FYNNEI. The CDR3 is CASSVYRDRVDGYGYTF. CDR3 in DNA: TGTGCCAGCAGTGTCTATAGGGACAGGGTGGACGGTTATGGCTACACCTTC. The full variable domain, with the rest looked up from reference TRBV2 and TRBJ1-2, is EPEVTQTPSHQVTQMGQEVILRCVPISNHLYFYWYRQILGQKVEFLVSFYNNEISEKSEIFDDQFSVERPDGSNFTLKIRSTKLEDSAMYFCASSVYRDRVDGYGYTFGSGTRLTVV.

In this sample, this clone turned up once. This CDR3 reads CASNIRGGRDNSPLHF. In DNA, the CDR3 is TGTGCCAGCAATATCCGAGGGGGCCGGGATAATTCACCCCTCCACTTT. The rearrangement joins TRBV2 to TRBJ1-6; 7 nucleotides align to TRBD1. Germline V lookup: CDR1 SNHLY, CDR2 FYNNEI. V shed 7 bases and J 5 bases; nucleotides not matched to a gene: 11. The CDR3 spans 16 residues.

The CDR3 loop reads CATSRDATLVDGYTF. The CDR3 nucleotides read TGTGCCACCAGCAGAGATGCCACCTTGGTAGATGGCTACACCTTC. This rearrangement joins TRBV15 to TRBJ1-2; D ambiguous. V was clipped by 0 bases and J by 6 bases, with 14 bases between them. The CDR3 totals 15 residues. Germline lookup yields CDR1 LNHNV and CDR2 YYDKDF (reference sequence).

This clone has only one observation. The chain carries TRBV4-2 and TRBJ2-6; TRBD1 agrees at 8 bases. Germline V gene lookup returns CDR1 LGHNA and CDR2 YNFKEQ. After removal of 2 bases from V and 2 bases from J, the junction contained 5 bases not matched to a gene. The CDR3 covers 17 residues. The CDR3 nucleotides are TGTGCCAGCAGCCAACAGACAGGGGTCACTGGGGCCAACGTCCTGACTTTC. This codes for CASSQQTGVTGANVLTF.

This chain uses TRBV5-1 with TRBJ2-5; 7 bases are shared with TRBD1. The CDR3 runs to 14 residues. CDR1 SGHRS and CDR2 YFSETQ come from the germline V gene. Trimming cost V 4 bases and J 0 bases; bases outside gene matches: 3. The CDR3 reads CASSGQVNQETQYF. CDR3 coding DNA: TGCGCCAGCAGCGGACAGGTAAACCAAGAGACCCAGTACTTC.

This clone was counted between two and nine times. This chain joins TRBV2 and TRBJ2-2; 8 nucleotides match TRBD2. Germline loops: CDR1 SNHLY, CDR2 FYNNEI. The CDR3 loop spans 15 amino acids. The junction had 2 bases not matched to a gene; V was cut back by 5 bases and J by 0 bases. The CDR3 bases are TGTGCCAGCAGTTCTAGCGGGTCGAACACCGGGGAGCTGTTTTTT. Translating it yields CASSSSGSNTGELFF. The full variable domain, with the rest looked up from reference TRBV2 and TRBJ2-2, is EPEVTQTPSHQVTQMGQEVILRCVPISNHLYFYWYRQILGQKVEFLVSFYNNEISEKSEIFDDQFSVERPDGSNFTLKIRSTKLEDSAMYFCASSSSGSNTGELFFGEGSRLTVL.

V gene TRBV5-1 combines with J gene TRBJ2-6; weak D call: TRBD2 (7 bases). The length of the CDR3 is 14 residues. CDR1 and CDR2 from the germline V gene are SGHRS and YFSETQ. V was cut by 9 bases and J by 2 bases, with 12 bases left in between. CDR3: CATAGGPGANVLTF. The CDR3, as DNA: TGCGCCACCGCCGGGGGGCCTGGGGCCAACGTCCTGACTTTC. Full variable domain (rest looked up from reference TRBV5-1 and TRBJ2-6): KAGVTQTPRYLIKTRGQQVTLSCSPISGHRSVSWYQQTPGQGLQFLFEYFSETQRNKGNFPGRFSGRQFSNSRSEMNVSTLELGDSALYLCATAGGPGANVLTFGAGSRLTVL.

V usage is TRBV18 and J usage is TRBJ1-1; 11 bases map to TRBD1. V lost 1 base to trimming and J lost 6 bases; unmatched junction nucleotides: 4. CDR3 length: 15 amino acids. CDR1 KGHSH and CDR2 LQKENI come from the germline V gene. CDR3 amino acids: CASSPLGQGVAEAFF. The CDR3 DNA reads as TGTGCCAGCTCACCACTGGGACAGGGGGTGGCTGAAGCTTTCTTT.

The gene calls are TRBV29-1 and TRBJ1-1; D not resolved. The germline V gene encodes CDR1 SQVTM and CDR2 ANQGSEA. This CDR3 comprises 13 residues. V was shortened by 3 bases and J by 3 bases, with 11 bases between the two germline ends. The CDR3 loop is CSVERVVDTEAFF. The CDR3 region has the DNA TGCAGCGTTGAGCGGGTGGTGGACACTGAAGCTTTCTTT.

The DNA of the CDR3 is TGTGCCAGCAGCCGTGAAGGGGGCAATCAGCCCCAGCATTTT. This codes for CASSREGGNQPQHF. The chain employs TRBV5-5 and TRBJ1-5; tentative D call: TRBD1 (5 bases). CDR1 is SGHKS, CDR2 YYEKEE, per germline (reference sequence). Trimming took 4 bases from V and 2 from J, leaving 10 bases between them. The CDR3 consists of 14 residues.

V and J are TRBV10-3 and TRBJ1-2, with 8 positions matching TRBD1. The CDR3 totals 14 residues. Losses at the gene ends were 5 bases for V and 6 bases for J; bases not matched to a gene: 8. Germline CDR1 reads ENHRY; CDR2 reads SYGVKD. CDR3 sequence reads: CAISPDGTGDGYTF. DNA of the CDR3: TGTGCCATCAGTCCAGACGGGACAGGAGATGGCTACACCTTC.

The V call is TRBV21-1, the J call TRBJ2-7; TRBD2 is taken as the D call from the table, unchecked against the DNA. TRBV21-1 is classified as a pseudogene. The CDR3 extends over 14 amino acids. In DNA, the CDR3 is TGTGCCAGCAGCCCGCGGGGGCAGACCTACGAGCAGTACTTC. Protein: CASSPRGQTYEQYF.

V is TRBV11-2 and J is TRBJ1-1, with D tentatively TRBD1 (5 bases). CDR3 length equals 17 residues. The germline V gene has CDR1 SGHAT and CDR2 FQNNGV. The germline V and J ends were trimmed by 0 bases and 2 bases, with 16 bases remaining between them. The CDR3 region has the DNA TGTGCCAGCAGCTTAGATCTAACGGTCAGGGCTAACACTGAAGCTTTCTTT. Translation gives CASSLDLTVRANTEAFF.

This chain connects TRBV18 to TRBJ2-7; TRBD1 matches 10 bases. The CDR3 spans 15 residues. Germline V CDR1 and CDR2: KGHSH, LQKENI. J gave up 2 bases and V 2 bases, and 3 bases lay outside the gene matches. DNA of the CDR3: TGTGCCAGCTCACCATTGGGACAGGGGACCTACGAGCAGTACTTC. It is translated as CASSPLGQGTYEQYF.

The rearrangement links TRBV5-1 to TRBJ2-2; 8 nucleotides agree with TRBD1. Germline V CDR1 and CDR2: SGHRS, YFSETQ. J was trimmed by 4 bases and V by 3 bases; bases with no gene match: 2. The CDR3 runs 14 residues. CDR3 coding DNA: TGCGCCAGCAGCTCGGACAGGGCCACCGGGGAGCTGTTTTTT. Translation: CASSSDRATGELFF.

J is TRBJ2-2 and V is TRBV2; the D gene is possibly TRBD1 (5 bases). Germline values: CDR1 SNHLY, CDR2 FYNNEI. Deletions cut 8 bases from V and 2 bases from J, with 9 bases between. The CDR3 consists of 13 residues. DNA for the CDR3: TGTGCCAGCTCGACAGATAACACCGGGGAGCTGTTTTTT. Residues: CASSTDNTGELFF.